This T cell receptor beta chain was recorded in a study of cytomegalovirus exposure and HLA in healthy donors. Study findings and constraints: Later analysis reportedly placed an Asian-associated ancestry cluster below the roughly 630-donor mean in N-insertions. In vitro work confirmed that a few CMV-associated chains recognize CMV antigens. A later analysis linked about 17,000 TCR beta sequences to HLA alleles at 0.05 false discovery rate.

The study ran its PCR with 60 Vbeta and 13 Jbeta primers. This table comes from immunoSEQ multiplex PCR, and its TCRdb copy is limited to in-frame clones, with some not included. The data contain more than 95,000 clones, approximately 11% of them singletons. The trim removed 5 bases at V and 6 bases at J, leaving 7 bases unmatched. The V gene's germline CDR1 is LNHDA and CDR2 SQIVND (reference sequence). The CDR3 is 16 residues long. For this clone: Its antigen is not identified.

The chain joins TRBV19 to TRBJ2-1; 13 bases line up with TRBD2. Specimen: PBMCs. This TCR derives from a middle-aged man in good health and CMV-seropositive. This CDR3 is CASSPGLAGKTNEQFF. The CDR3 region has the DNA TGTGCCAGTAGTCCGGGACTAGCGGGAAAGACCAATGAGCAGTTCTTC.